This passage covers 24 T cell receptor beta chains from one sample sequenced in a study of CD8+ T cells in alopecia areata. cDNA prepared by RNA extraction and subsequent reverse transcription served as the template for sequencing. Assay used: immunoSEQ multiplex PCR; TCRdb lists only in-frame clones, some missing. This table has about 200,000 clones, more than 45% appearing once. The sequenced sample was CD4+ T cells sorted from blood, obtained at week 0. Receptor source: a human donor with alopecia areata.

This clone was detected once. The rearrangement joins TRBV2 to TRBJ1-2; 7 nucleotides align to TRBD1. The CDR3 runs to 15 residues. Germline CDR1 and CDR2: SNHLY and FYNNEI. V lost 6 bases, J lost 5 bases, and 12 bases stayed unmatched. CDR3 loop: CASRVDRPQFYGYTF. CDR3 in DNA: TGTGCCAGCAGAGTGGACAGGCCACAATTTTATGGCTACACCTTC.

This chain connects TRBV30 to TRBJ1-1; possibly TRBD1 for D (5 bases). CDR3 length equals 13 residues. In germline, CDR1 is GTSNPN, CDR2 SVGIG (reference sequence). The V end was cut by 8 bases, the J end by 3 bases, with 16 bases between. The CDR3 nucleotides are TGTGCCCGAGGCGGGGGGTGGGACACTGAAGCTTTCTTT. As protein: CARGGGWDTEAFF. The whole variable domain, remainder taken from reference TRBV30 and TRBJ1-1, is SQTIHQWPATLVQPVGSPLSLECTVEGTSNPNLYWYRQAAGRGLQLLFYSVGIGQISSEVPQNLSASRPQDRQFILSSKKLLLSDSGFYLCARGGGWDTEAFFGQGTRLTVV.

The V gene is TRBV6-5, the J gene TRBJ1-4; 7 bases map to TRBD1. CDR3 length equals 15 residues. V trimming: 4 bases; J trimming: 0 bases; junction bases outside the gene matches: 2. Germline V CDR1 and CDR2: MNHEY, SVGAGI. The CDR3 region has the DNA TGTGCCAGCAGTTCTACAGGGGCAACTAATGAAAAACTGTTTTTT. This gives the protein CASSSTGATNEKLFF.

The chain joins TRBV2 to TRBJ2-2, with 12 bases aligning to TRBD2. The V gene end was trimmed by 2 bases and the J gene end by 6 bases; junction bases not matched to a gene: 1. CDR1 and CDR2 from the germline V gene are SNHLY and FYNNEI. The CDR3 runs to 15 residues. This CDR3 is CASSESSGRAGELFF. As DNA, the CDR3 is TGTGCCAGCAGTGAATCTAGCGGGAGGGCCGGGGAGCTGTTTTTT.

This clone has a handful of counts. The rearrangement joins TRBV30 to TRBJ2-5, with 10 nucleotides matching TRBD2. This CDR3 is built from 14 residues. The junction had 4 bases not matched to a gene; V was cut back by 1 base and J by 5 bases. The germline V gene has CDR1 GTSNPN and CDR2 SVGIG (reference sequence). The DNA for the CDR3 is TGTGCCTGGAGTGCGGCTAGCGGGAGTGAGACCCAGTACTTC. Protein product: CAWSAASGSETQYF.

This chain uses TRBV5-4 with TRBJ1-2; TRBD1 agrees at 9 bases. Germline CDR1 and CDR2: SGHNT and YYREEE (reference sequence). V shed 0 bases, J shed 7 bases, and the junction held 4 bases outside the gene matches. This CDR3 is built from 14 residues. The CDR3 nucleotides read TGTGCCAGCAGCTTGGTTGGGACAGGGAGTGGCTACACCTTC. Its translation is CASSLVGTGSGYTF.

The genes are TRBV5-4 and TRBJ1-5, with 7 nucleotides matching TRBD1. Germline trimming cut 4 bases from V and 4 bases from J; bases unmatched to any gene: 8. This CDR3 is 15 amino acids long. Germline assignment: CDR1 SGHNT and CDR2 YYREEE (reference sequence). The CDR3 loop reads CASSQERGLNQPQHF. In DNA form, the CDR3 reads TGTGCCAGCAGCCAGGAGAGGGGGCTAAATCAGCCCCAGCATTTT. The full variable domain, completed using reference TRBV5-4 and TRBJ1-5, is ETGVTQSPTHLIKTRGQQVTLRCSSQSGHNTVSWYQQALGQGPQFIFQYYREEENGRGNFPPRFSGLQFPNYSSELNVNALELDDSALYLCASSQERGLNQPQHFGDGTRLSIL.

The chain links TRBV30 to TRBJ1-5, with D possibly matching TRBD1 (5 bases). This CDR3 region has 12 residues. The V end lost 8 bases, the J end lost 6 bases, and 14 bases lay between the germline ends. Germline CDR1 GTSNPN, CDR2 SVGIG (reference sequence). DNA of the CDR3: TGTGCCCTCGGGGGAGAGAGTCAGCCCCAGCATTTT. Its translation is CALGGESQPQHF.

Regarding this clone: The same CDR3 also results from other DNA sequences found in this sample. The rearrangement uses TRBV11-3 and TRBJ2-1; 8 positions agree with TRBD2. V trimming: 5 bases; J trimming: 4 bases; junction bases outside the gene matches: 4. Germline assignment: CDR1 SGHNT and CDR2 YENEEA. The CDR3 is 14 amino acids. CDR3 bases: TGTGCCAGCAGCCTGGGACTAGGTTACAATGAGCAGTTCTTC. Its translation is CASSLGLGYNEQFF.

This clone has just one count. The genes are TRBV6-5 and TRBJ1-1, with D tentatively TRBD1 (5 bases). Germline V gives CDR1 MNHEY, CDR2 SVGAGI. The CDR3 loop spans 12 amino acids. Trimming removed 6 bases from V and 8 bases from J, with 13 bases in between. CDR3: CASSRGGIEAFF. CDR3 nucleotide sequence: TGTGCCAGCAGCCGGGGGGGTATCGAAGCTTTCTTT.

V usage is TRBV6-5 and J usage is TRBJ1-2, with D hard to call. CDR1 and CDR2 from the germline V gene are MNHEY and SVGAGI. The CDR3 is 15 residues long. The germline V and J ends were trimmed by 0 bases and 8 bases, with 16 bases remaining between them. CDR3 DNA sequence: TGTGCCAGCAGTTACTCGAGAACGGGAGTGGACGGCTACACCTTC. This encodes CASSYSRTGVDGYTF.

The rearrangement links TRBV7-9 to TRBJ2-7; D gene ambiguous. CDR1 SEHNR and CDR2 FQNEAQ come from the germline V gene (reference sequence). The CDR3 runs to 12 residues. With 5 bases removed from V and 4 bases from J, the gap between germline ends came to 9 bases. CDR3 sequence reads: CASSPEGYEQYF. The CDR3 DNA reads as TGTGCCAGCAGCCCGGAAGGTTACGAGCAGTACTTC.

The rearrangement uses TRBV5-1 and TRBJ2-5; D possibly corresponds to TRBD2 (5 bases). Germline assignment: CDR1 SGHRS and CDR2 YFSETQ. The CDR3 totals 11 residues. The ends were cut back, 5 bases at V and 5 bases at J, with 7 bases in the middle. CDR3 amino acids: CASREAETQYF. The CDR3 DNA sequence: TGCGCCAGCAGGGAGGCGGAGACCCAGTACTTC.

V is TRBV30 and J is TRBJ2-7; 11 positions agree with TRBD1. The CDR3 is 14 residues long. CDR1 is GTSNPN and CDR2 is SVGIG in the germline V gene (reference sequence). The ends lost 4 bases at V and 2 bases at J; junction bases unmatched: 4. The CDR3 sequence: CAWNRDRGTYEQYF. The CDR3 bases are TGTGCCTGGAATCGGGACAGGGGGACCTACGAGCAGTACTTC.

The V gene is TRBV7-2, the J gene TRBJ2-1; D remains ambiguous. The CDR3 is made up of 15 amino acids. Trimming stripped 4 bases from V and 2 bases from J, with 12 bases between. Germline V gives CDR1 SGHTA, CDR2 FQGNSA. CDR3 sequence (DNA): TGTGCCAGCAGCTCATCCCTGGGGACCTACAATGAGCAGTTCTTC. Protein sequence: CASSSSLGTYNEQFF. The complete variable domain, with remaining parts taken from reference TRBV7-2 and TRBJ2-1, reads GAGVSQSPSNKVTEKGKDVELRCDPISGHTALYWYRQSLGQGLEFLIYFQGNSAPDKSGLPSDRFSAERTGGSVSTLTIQRTQQEDSAVYLCASSSSLGTYNEQFFGPGTRLTVL.

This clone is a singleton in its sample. CDR3 amino acids: CASSEQGIYYNEQFF. DNA for the CDR3: TGTGCCAGCAGCGAACAGGGGATTTACTACAATGAGCAGTTCTTC. The V and J genes are TRBV5-6 and TRBJ2-1; TRBD1 agrees at 7 bases. The CDR3 has 15 residues. V gave up 4 bases and J gave up 3 bases; unmatched junction bases: 7. Germline V gives CDR1 SGHDT, CDR2 YYEEEE. Variable domain in full (rest from reference TRBV5-6 and TRBJ2-1): DAGVTQSPTHLIKTRGQQVTLRCSPKSGHDTVSWYQQALGQGPQFIFQYYEEEERQRGNFPDRFSGHQFPNYSSELNVNALLLGDSALYLCASSEQGIYYNEQFFGPGTRLTVL.

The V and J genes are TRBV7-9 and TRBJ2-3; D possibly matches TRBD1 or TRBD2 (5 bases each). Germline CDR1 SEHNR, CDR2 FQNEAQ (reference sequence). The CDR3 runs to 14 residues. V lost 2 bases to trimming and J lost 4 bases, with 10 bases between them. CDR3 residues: CASSLWDGPDTQYF. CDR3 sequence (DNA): TGTGCCAGCAGCTTATGGGACGGCCCAGATACGCAGTATTTT.

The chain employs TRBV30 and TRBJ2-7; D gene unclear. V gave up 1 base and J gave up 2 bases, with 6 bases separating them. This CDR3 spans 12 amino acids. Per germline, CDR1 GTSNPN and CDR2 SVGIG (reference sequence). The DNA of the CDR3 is TGTGCCTGGAGTGGGGCAACCTACGAGCAGTACTTC. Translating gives CAWSGATYEQYF.

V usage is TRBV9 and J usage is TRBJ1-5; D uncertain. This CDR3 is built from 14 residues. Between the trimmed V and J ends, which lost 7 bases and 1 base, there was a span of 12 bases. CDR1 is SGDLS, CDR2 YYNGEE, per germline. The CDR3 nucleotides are TGTGCCAGCTCCCCGGCGGGGAGCAATCAGCCCCAGCATTTT. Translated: CASSPAGSNQPQHF.

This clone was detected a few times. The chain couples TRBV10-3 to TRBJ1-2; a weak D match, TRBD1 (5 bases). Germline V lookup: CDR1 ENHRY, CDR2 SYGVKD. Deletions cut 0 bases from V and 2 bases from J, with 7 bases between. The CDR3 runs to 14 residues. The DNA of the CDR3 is TGTGCCATCAGTGAGTCCAGACAGAACTATGGCTACACCTTC. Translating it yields CAISESRQNYGYTF.

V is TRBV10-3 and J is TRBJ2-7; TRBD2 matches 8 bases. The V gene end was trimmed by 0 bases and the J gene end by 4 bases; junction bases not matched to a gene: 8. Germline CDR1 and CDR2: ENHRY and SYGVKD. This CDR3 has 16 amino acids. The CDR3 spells CAISESSERERYEQYF. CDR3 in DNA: TGTGCCATCAGTGAGTCATCCGAGCGGGAGCGGTACGAGCAGTACTTC.

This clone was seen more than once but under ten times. CDR3 DNA sequence: TGCAGCGTCTTAGGGGGCGCCGGGTACACTGAAGCTTTCTTT. The encoded protein is CSVLGGAGYTEAFF. This chain links TRBV29-1 with TRBJ1-1; 7 nucleotides agree with TRBD1. The CDR3 has 14 amino acids. Unmatched junction bases numbered 10, after V lost 6 bases and J lost 3 bases. Germline V gene sequence: CDR1 SQVTM, CDR2 ANQGSEA. Together with reference TRBV29-1 and TRBJ1-1, the CDR3 gives the full variable domain: SAVISQKPSRDICQRGTSLTIQCQVDSQVTMMFWYRQQPGQSLTLIATANQGSEATYESGFVIDKFPISRPNLTFSTLTVSNMSPEDSSIYLCSVLGGAGYTEAFFGQGTRLTVV.

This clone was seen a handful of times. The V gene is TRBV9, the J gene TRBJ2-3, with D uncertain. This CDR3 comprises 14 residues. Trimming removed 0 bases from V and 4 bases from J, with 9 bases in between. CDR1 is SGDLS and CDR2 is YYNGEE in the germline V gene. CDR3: CASSVAGAPDTQYF. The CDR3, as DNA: TGTGCCAGCAGCGTAGCTGGCGCCCCAGATACGCAGTATTTT.

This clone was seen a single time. The CDR3 DNA reads TGTGCCAGCAGCTTAGGGGTCTCCTACGAGCAGTACTTC. Its protein product is CASSLGVSYEQYF. V and J are TRBV7-8 and TRBJ2-7; D not certain. This CDR3 spans 13 amino acids. The germline gives CDR1 SGHVS, CDR2 FQNEAQ. V was clipped by 1 base and J by 0 bases, with 4 bases between them.